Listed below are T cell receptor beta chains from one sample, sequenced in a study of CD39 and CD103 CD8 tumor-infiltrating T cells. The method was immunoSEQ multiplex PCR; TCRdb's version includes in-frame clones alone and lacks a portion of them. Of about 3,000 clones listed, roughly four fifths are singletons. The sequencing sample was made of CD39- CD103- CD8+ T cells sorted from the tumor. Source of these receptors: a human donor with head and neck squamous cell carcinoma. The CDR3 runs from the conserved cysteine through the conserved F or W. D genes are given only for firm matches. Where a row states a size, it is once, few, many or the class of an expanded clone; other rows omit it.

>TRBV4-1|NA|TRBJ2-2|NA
CASSPRDTGELFF
TGCGCCAGCAGTCCACGGGACACCGGGGAGCTGTTTTTT
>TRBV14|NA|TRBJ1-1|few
CASTRAGRNTEAFF
TGTGCCAGCACCCGGGCGGGGCGGAACACTGAAGCTTTCTTT
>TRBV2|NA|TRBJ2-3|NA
CASRVGTDTQYF
TGTGCCAGCCGGGTGGGCACAGATACGCAGTATTTT
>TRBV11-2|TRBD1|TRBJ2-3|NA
CASSLSDRALLDTQYF
TGTGCCAGCAGCTTGTCCGACAGGGCCCTTTTAGATACGCAGTATTTT
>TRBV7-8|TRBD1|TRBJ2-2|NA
CASSLSDRGPTGELFF
TGTGCCAGCAGCTTATCGGACAGGGGGCCCACCGGGGAGCTGTTTTTT
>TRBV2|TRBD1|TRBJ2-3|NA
CASRPLLGTGAGGDTQYF
TGTGCCAGCAGGCCACTCTTGGGGACAGGGGCCGGGGGAGATACGCAGTATTTT
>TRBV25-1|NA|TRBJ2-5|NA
CASSEFFPAQETQYF
TGTGCCAGCAGTGAATTTTTCCCAGCGCAAGAGACCCAGTACTTC
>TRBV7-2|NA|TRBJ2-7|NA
CASSFYKGPYEQYF
TGTGCCAGCAGCTTTTACAAGGGGCCCTACGAGCAGTACTTC
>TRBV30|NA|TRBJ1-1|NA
CAWREGGMTNTEAFF
TGTGCTTGGAGGGAGGGAGGGATGACTAACACTGAAGCTTTCTTT
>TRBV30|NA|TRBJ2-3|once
CAWSVEASWDTQYF
TGTGCCTGGAGTGTAGAGGCCTCATGGGATACGCAGTATTTT
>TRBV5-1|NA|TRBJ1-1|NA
CASSPETGEAFF
TGCGCCAGCAGCCCGGAAACAGGTGAAGCTTTCTTT
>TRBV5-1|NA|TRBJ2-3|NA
CASRGASGSSDTQYF
TGCGCCAGCAGGGGCGCATCCGGGAGCTCGGATACGCAGTATTTT
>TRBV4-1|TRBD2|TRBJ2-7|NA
CASSRLAGGRYEQYF
TGCGCCAGCAGCCGGCTAGCGGGGGGGAGGTACGAGCAGTACTTC
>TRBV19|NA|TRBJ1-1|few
CASSSRGNTEAFF
TGTGCCAGTAGTTCCAGGGGAAACACTGAAGCTTTCTTT
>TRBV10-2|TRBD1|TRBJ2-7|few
CASSEPGQGAYEQYF
TGCGCCAGCAGTGAGCCGGGACAGGGGGCCTACGAGCAGTACTTC
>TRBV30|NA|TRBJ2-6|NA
CAWSAGIGANVLTF
TGTGCCTGGAGTGCGGGAATTGGGGCCAACGTCCTGACTTTC
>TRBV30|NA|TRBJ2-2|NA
CAWKSGTGTGELFF
TGTGCCTGGAAATCGGGAACGGGCACCGGGGAGCTGTTTTTT